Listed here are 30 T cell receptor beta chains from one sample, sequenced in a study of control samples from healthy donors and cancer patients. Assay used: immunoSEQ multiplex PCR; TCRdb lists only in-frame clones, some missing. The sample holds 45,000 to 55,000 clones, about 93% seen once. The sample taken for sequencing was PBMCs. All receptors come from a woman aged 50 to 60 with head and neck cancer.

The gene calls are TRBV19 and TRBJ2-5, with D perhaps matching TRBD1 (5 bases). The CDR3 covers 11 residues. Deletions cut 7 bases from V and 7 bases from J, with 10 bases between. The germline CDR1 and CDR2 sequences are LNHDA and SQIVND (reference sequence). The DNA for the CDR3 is TGTGCCAGTATCGGCCAGGGGACCCAGTACTTC. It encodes CASIGQGTQYF.

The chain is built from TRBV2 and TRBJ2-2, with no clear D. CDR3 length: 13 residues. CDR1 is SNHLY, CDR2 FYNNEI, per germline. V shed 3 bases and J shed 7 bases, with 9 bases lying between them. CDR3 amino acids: CASSDDLGGELFF. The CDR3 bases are TGTGCCAGCAGTGACGACCTGGGCGGGGAGCTGTTTTTT.

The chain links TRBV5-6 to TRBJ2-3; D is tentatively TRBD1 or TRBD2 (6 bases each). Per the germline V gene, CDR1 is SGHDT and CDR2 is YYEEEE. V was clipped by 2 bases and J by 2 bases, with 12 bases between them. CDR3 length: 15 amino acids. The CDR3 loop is CASSLPGANTDTQYF. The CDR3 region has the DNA TGTGCCAGCAGCTTACCGGGGGCCAACACAGATACGCAGTATTTT.

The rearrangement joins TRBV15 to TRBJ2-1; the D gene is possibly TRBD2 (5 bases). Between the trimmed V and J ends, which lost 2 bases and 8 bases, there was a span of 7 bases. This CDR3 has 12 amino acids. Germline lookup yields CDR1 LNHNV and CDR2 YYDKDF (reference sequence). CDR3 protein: CATSRWGDEQFF. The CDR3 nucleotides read TGTGCCACCAGCAGATGGGGAGATGAGCAGTTCTTC.

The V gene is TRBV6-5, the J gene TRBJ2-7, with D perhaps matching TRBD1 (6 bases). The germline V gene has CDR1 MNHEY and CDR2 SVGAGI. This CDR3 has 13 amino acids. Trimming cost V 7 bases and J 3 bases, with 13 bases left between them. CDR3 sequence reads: CASTKSRGYEQYF. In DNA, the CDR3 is TGTGCCAGCACCAAGAGCAGGGGCTACGAGCAGTACTTC.

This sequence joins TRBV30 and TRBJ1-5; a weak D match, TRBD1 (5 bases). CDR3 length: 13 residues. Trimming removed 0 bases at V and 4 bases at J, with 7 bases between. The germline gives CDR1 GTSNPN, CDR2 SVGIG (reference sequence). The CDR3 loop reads CAWSVGANQPQHF. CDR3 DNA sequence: TGTGCCTGGAGTGTTGGGGCGAATCAGCCCCAGCATTTT.

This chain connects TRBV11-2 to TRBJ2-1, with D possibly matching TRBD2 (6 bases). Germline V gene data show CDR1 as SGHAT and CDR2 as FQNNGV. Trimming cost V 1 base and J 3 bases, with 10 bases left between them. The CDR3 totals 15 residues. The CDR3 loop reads CASSLGEADYNEQFF. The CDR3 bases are TGTGCCAGCAGCTTAGGGGAGGCAGACTACAATGAGCAGTTCTTC.

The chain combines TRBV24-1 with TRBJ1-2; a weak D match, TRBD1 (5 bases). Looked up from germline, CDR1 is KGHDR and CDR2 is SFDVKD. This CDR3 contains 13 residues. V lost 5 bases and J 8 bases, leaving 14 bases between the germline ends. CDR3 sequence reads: CATSGKGLEGYTF. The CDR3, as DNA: TGTGCCACCAGTGGGAAGGGGCTGGAAGGCTACACCTTC.

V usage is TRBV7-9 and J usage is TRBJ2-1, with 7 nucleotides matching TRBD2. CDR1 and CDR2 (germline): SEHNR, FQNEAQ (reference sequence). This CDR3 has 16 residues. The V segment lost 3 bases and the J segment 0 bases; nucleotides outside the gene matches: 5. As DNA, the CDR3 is TGTGCCAGCAGCTTCTCTGGGGGGGGCTCCTACAATGAGCAGTTCTTC. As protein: CASSFSGGGSYNEQFF.

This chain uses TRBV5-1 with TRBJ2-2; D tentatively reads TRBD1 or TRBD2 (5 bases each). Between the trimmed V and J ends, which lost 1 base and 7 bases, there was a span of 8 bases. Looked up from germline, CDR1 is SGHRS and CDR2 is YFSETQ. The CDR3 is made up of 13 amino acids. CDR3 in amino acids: CASSLQGDGELFF. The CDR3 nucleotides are TGCGCCAGCAGCTTGCAGGGAGACGGGGAGCTGTTTTTT.

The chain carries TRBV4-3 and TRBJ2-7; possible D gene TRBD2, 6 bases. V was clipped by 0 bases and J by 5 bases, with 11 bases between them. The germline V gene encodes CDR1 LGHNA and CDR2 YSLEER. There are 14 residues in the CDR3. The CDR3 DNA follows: TGCGCCAGCAGCCAAGAGGCCAGGGAGGACGAGCAGTACTTC. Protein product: CASSQEAREDEQYF.

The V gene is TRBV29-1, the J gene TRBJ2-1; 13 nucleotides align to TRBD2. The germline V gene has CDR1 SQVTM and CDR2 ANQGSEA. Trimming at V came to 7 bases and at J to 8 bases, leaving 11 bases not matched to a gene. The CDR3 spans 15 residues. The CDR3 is CSGLTSGRFGDEQFF. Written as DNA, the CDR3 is TGCAGCGGACTGACTAGCGGGAGGTTCGGGGATGAGCAGTTCTTC.

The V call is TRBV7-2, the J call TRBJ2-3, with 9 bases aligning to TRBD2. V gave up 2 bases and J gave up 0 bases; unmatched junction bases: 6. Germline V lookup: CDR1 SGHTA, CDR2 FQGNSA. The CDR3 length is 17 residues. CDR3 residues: CASSLQREASSTDTQYF. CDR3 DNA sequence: TGTGCCAGCAGCTTACAGCGGGAGGCCTCTAGCACAGATACGCAGTATTTT.

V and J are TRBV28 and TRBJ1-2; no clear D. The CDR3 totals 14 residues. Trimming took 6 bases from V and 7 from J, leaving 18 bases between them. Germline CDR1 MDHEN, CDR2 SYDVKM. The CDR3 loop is CASSPLGSWGGYTF. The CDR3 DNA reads TGTGCCAGCAGCCCCCTAGGCTCCTGGGGTGGCTACACCTTC.

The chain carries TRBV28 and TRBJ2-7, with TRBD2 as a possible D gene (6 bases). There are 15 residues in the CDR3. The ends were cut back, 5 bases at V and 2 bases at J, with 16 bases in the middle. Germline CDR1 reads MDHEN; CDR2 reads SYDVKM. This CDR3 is CASSATGTRTYEQYF. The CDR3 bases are TGTGCCAGCAGTGCCACCGGGACTCGGACCTACGAGCAGTACTTC.

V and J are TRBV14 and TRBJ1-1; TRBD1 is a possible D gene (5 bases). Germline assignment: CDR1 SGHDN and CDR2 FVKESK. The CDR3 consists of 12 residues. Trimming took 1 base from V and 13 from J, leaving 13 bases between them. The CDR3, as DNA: TGTGCCAGCAGCCAAGTGCACGGGGCCGTTTTCTTT. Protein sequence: CASSQVHGAVFF.

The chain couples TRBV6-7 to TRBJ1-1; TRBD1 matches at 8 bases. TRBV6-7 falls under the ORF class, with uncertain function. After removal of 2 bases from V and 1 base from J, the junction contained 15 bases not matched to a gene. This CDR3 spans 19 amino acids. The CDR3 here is CASSYVAGGCTFKNTEAFF. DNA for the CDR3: TGTGCCAGCAGTTACGTTGCAGGGGGCTGCACTTTCAAGAACACTGAAGCTTTCTTT.

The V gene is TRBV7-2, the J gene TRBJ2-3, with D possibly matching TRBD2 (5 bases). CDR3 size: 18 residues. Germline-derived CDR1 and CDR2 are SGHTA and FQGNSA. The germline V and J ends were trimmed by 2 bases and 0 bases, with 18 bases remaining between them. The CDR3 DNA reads TGTGCCAGCAGCTTACTCCGGCTAGCTGTTGCTAGCACAGATACGCAGTATTTT. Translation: CASSLLRLAVASTDTQYF.

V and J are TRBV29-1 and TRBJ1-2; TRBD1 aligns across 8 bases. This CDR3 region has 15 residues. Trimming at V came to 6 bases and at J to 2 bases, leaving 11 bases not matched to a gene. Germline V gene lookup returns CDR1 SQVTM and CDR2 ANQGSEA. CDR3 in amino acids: CSVRTGTTRNYGYTF. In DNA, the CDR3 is TGCAGCGTCCGGACAGGGACCACCAGGAACTATGGCTACACCTTC.

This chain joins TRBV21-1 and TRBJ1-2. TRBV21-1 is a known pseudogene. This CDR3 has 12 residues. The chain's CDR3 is CASSKAGKGYTF. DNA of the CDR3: TGTGCCAGCAGCAAAGCGGGGAAGGGCTACACCTTC.

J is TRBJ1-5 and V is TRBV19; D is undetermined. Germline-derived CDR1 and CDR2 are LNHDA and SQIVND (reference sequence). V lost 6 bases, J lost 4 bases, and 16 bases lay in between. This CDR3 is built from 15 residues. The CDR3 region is CASRSVEGSNQPQHF. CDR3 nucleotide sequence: TGTGCCAGTAGGTCTGTGGAAGGGTCTAATCAGCCCCAGCATTTT.

CDR3 loop: CAISEWGQGADGYTF. The CDR3 DNA reads TGTGCCATCAGTGAGTGGGGACAGGGGGCGGATGGCTACACCTTC. The chain recombines TRBV10-3 with TRBJ1-2, with 12 positions matching TRBD1. The germline V gene has CDR1 ENHRY and CDR2 SYGVKD. The CDR3 is 15 amino acids. V was clipped by 1 base and J by 6 bases; unmatched bases: 3.

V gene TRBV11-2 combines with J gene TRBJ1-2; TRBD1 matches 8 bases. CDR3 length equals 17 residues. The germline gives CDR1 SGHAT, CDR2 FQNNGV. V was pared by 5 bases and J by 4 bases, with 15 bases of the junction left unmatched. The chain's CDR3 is CASSPGTGTRAVYGYTF. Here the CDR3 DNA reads TGTGCCAGCAGCCCCGGGACAGGAACCCGAGCAGTCTATGGCTACACCTTC. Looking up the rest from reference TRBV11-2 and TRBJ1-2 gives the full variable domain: EAGVAQSPRYKIIEKRQSVAFWCNPISGHATLYWYQQILGQGPKLLIQFQNNGVVDDSQLPKDRFSAERLKGVDSTLKIQPAKLEDSAVYLCASSPGTGTRAVYGYTFGSGTRLTVV.

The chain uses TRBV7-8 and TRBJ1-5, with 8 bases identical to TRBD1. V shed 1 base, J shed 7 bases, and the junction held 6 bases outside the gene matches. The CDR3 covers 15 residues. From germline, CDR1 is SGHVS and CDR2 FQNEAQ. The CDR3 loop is CASSLGGTGQQPQHF. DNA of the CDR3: TGTGCCAGCAGCTTAGGGGGGACAGGCCAGCAGCCCCAGCATTTT.

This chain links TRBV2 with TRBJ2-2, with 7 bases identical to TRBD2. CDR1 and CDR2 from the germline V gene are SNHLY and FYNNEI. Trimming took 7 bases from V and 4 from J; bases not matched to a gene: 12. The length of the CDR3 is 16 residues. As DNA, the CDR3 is TGTGCCAGCAAGGGGAGGGCCCAGGAGAGCACCGGGGAGCTGTTTTTT. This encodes CASKGRAQESTGELFF.

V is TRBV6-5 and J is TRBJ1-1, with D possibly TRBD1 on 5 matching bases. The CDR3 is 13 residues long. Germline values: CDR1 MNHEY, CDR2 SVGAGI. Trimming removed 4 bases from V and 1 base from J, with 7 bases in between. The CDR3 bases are TGTGCCAGCAGTTCTCAGGGGAACACTGAAGCTTTCTTT. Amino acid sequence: CASSSQGNTEAFF.

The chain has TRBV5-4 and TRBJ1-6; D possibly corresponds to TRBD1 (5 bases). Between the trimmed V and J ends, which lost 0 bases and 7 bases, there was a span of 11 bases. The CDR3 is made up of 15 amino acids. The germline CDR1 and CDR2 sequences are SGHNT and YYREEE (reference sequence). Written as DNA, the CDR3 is TGTGCCAGCAGCTTGGCTCGGGGGGGAAATTCACCCCTCCACTTT. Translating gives CASSLARGGNSPLHF.

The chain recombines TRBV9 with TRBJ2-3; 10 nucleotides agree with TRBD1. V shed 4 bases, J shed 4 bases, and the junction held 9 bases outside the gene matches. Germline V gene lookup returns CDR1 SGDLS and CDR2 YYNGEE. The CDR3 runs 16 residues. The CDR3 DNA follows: TGTGCCAGCAGCCCCCGGACAGGGGGGCTGGCAGATACGCAGTATTTT. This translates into CASSPRTGGLADTQYF.

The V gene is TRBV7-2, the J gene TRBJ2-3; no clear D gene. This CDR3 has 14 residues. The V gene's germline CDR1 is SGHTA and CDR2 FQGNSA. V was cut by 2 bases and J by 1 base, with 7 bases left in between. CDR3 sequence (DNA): TGTGCCAGCAGCTTAATAGTTGGCACAGATACGCAGTATTTT. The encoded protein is CASSLIVGTDTQYF.

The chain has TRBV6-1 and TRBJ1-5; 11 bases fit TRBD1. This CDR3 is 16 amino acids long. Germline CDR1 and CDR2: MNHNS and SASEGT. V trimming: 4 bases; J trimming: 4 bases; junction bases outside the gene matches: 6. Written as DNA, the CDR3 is TGTGCCAGCAGTGTCGGACAGGGGGCAGATAATCAGCCCCAGCATTTT. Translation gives CASSVGQGADNQPQHF.